These 26 T cell receptor beta chains originate from one sample sequenced in a study of T cells expressing NK-cell markers. TCRdb re-analyzed the 5' RACE reads; it lists each CDR3 protein once, without DNA. The sample spans approximately 150,000 distinct CDR3 sequences; the ten largest clones claim roughly an eighth. Source material: blood T cells: a sorted CD56 or NKG2C T cell subset, CD4+ or CD8+ T cells, or bulk PBMC T cells (not recorded which). The receptor source for this set is a man aged 18 to 35 in good health.

The chain combines TRBV14 with TRBJ2-1; TCRdb's D gene call, TRBD2, goes unchecked for lack of DNA. This CDR3 spans 16 amino acids. Germline values: CDR1 SGHDN, CDR2 FVKESK. The CDR3 region is CASSYYTSGEYNEQFF.

The chain employs TRBV27 and TRBJ2-4; TCRdb lists TRBD2, though no DNA is available to test this call. This CDR3 comprises 14 residues. CDR1 MNHEY and CDR2 SMNVEV come from the germline V gene (reference sequence). The CDR3: CASSPGLARFIQYF.

The chain joins TRBV6-1 to TRBJ2-7; the D call from TCRdb, TRBD1, cannot be confirmed without DNA. The CDR3 is made up of 16 amino acids. CDR1 is MNHNS and CDR2 is SASEGT in the germline V gene. CDR3 sequence: CASSPLSRDGGNEQYF.

V and J are TRBV5-1 and TRBJ1-6; TCRdb's D gene call, TRBD1, goes unchecked for lack of DNA. The CDR3 runs to 17 residues. Germline lookup yields CDR1 SGHRS and CDR2 YFSETQ. This CDR3 reads CASSLGTAGSYNSPLHF.

The V and J genes are TRBV12-3 or TRBV12-4 and TRBJ1-6; TCRdb's D call, TRBD1, is unchecked because there is no DNA. This CDR3 spans 12 amino acids. This CDR3 reads CAGRTGNSPLHF.

This CDR3 is CASSRGQSMLYSYEQYF. This chain links TRBV5-1 with TRBJ2-7; TCRdb outputs TRBD1, but without DNA this stays unchecked. The CDR3 runs 17 residues. CDR1 and CDR2 (germline): SGHRS, YFSETQ.

The chain is built from TRBV3-1 and TRBJ2-1. CDR3 size: 16 residues. The V gene's germline CDR1 is LGHDT and CDR2 YNNKEL (reference sequence). This chain's CDR3 is CASSQDSGGSYNEQFF.

The chain couples TRBV7-8 to TRBJ2-3; checking the TCRdb D call of TRBD2 is not possible without DNA. The V gene's germline CDR1 is SGHVS and CDR2 FQNEAQ. There are 18 residues in the CDR3. CDR3 region: CASSLPTTSWGNTDTQYF.

This sequence joins TRBV7-2 and TRBJ2-2; checking the TCRdb D call of TRBD2 is not possible without DNA. The CDR3 is 20 amino acids. From germline, CDR1 is SGHTA and CDR2 FQGNSA. The CDR3 region is CASSLARVTSVRLMIGELFF.

The chain recombines TRBV7-9 with TRBJ2-1. From germline, CDR1 is SEHNR and CDR2 FQNEAQ (reference sequence). The CDR3 spans 14 residues. Here the CDR3 reads CASSLVSGYNEQFF.

J is TRBJ1-1 and V is TRBV20-1. CDR3 length equals 13 residues. Germline V gene lookup returns CDR1 DFQATT and CDR2 SNEGSKA (reference sequence). CDR3: CSASGELNTEAFF.

J is TRBJ2-7 and V is TRBV29-1; TCRdb selects TRBD1, and the lack of DNA leaves this call unchecked. The CDR3 is 14 residues long. Germline V gives CDR1 SQVTM, CDR2 ANQGSEA. CDR3 loop: CSVEDQAGGYEQYF.

The chain uses TRBV30 and TRBJ1-5; TCRdb's D call of TRBD1 is untestable without DNA. Germline V gene sequence: CDR1 GTSNPN, CDR2 SVGIG (reference sequence). This CDR3 is 15 amino acids long. The CDR3: CAWSPGQGFHQPQHF.

This rearrangement joins TRBV3-1 to TRBJ2-7; TCRdb's D gene call, TRBD1, goes unchecked for lack of DNA. In germline, CDR1 is LGHDT, CDR2 YNNKEL (reference sequence). There are 15 residues in the CDR3. The CDR3 sequence: CASSQAGQGAREQYF.

This chain links TRBV6-2 or TRBV6-3 with TRBJ2-7; TCRdb's D call of TRBD2 is untestable without DNA. CDR3 length equals 16 residues. Germline loops: CDR1 MNHEY, CDR2 SVGEGT. This chain's CDR3 is CASSPEWTSGSYEQYF.

This sequence joins TRBV12-3 or TRBV12-4 and TRBJ2-1; with no DNA, the TCRdb D assignment of TRBD2 cannot be verified. The CDR3 covers 14 residues. The CDR3 spells CASSFTSGYNEQFF.

The chain is built from TRBV28 and TRBJ1-1. Germline-derived CDR1 and CDR2 are MDHEN and SYDVKM. The CDR3 contains 14 residues. The CDR3 loop reads CASSLMVRNTEAFF. Variable domain in full (rest from reference TRBV28 and TRBJ1-1): DVKVTQSSRYLVKRTGEKVFLECVQDMDHENMFWYRQDPGLGLRLIYFSYDVKMKEKGDIPEGYSVSREKKERFSLILESASTNQTSMYLCASSLMVRNTEAFFGQGTRLTVV.

The chain couples TRBV6-5 to TRBJ2-7; TCRdb selects TRBD1, and the lack of DNA leaves this call unchecked. CDR1 is MNHEY and CDR2 is SVGAGI in the germline V gene. The CDR3 is 19 residues long. The CDR3: CASSYSPFNGQADPYEQYF.

The rearrangement uses TRBV27 and TRBJ2-2; lacking DNA, the TRBD2 call made by TCRdb goes unchecked. The germline CDR1 and CDR2 sequences are MNHEY and SMNVEV (reference sequence). The CDR3 consists of 15 residues. The CDR3 here is CASRRGTQLGGELFF.

V is TRBV5-6 and J is TRBJ2-6. The CDR3 extends over 15 amino acids. Germline V CDR1 and CDR2: SGHDT, YYEEEE. CDR3 region: CASSYEISGANVLTF.

V and J are TRBV5-1 and TRBJ1-1. Germline V CDR1 and CDR2: SGHRS, YFSETQ. There are 14 residues in the CDR3. The CDR3 reads CASSSVVKGPGTFF.

The chain joins TRBV4-1 to TRBJ1-2; TCRdb's D call, TRBD1, is unchecked because there is no DNA. The CDR3 runs to 17 residues. Germline values: CDR1 MGHRA, CDR2 YSYEKL. CDR3 region: CASSQDEGGVYGYGYTF.

This sequence joins TRBV5-5 and TRBJ2-2; TCRdb proposes TRBD2, but this gene call is untestable without DNA. Per the germline V gene, CDR1 is SGHKS and CDR2 is YYEKEE (reference sequence). This CDR3 has 14 amino acids. CDR3 sequence: CASSLEEDTGELFF.

The rearrangement joins TRBV6-1 to TRBJ2-1; no DNA is available, so the TRBD1 call from TCRdb remains unchecked. The germline gives CDR1 MNHNS, CDR2 SASEGT. The CDR3 runs to 14 residues. The CDR3 sequence is CASMETGSYNEQFF.

This chain links TRBV4-1 with TRBJ2-2. Per the germline V gene, CDR1 is MGHRA and CDR2 is YSYEKL. This CDR3 is built from 12 residues. The CDR3 region is CASSQFEGELFF.

This chain connects TRBV6-1 to TRBJ2-6; the D gene TCRdb calls, TRBD1, cannot be checked with no DNA. CDR3 length: 17 residues. Germline assignment: CDR1 MNHNS and CDR2 SASEGT. CDR3 amino acids: CASSEGTGLSGANVLTF.